A single sample is the source of the 21 T cell receptor beta chains below, sequenced in a study of immune characterization of retroperitoneal liposarcoma. TCRdb independently ran MiXCR on the PCR reads; one entry per CDR3 protein. The table lists more than 10,000 distinct CDR3 sequences, about a quarter of them singletons. The specimen was tumor tissue. The receptors originated from a female donor with retroperitoneal liposarcoma.

This clonotype was observed a handful of times. The V and J genes are TRBV7-2 and TRBJ2-1, with TRBD2 matching over 7 bases. The V gene's germline CDR1 is SGHTA and CDR2 FQGNSA. The V gene end was trimmed by 2 bases and the J gene end by 5 bases; junction bases not matched to a gene: 6. This CDR3 is 15 amino acids long. CDR3 amino acids: CASSLQSSGHNEQFF. The DNA of the CDR3 is TGTGCCAGCAGCTTACAATCTAGCGGACACAATGAGCAGTTCTTC.

The gene calls are TRBV7-8 and TRBJ2-1; 7 bases are shared with TRBD2. The CDR3 covers 15 residues. The V gene's germline CDR1 is SGHVS and CDR2 FQNEAQ. With 0 bases clipped from V and 13 bases from J, the junction kept 12 bases outside the gene matches. CDR3 DNA: TGTGCCAGCAGCTTAGCGACGGGGAGGGGAGAGACCCAGTTCTTC. Amino acid sequence: CASSLATGRGETQFF.

This chain uses TRBV6-1 with TRBJ2-5; 16 nucleotides align to TRBD2. The CDR3 contains 15 residues. With V trimmed by 4 bases and J by 9 bases, 5 bases remained unmatched. The V gene's germline CDR1 is MNHNS and CDR2 SASEGT. The CDR3 nucleotides read TGTGCCAGCAGTGCCCCCGGGACTAGCGGGAGGGCCCAGTACTTC. Amino acids: CASSAPGTSGRAQYF.

This clonotype turned up a few times. The CDR3 region is CASSLTAEPQETQFF. The CDR3 bases are TGTGCCAGCAGCTTAACGGCAGAGCCCCAAGAGACCCAGTTCTTC. The chain joins TRBV7-3 to TRBJ2-5; D is uncertain. Near its end, the DNA agrees better with TRBJ2-1, so the J call may be wrong. CDR1 SGHTA and CDR2 FQGTGA come from the germline V gene. This CDR3 contains 15 residues.

This clonotype appeared a few times. V is TRBV7-6 and J is TRBJ2-7; weak D call: TRBD2 (5 bases). Germline-derived CDR1 and CDR2 are SGHVS and FNYEAQ. CDR3 size: 14 residues. V was clipped by 5 bases and J by 2 bases, with 13 bases between them. CDR3 sequence: CASSPPLDTYEQYF. The CDR3 coding sequence is TGTGCCAGCAGCCCCCCACTAGATACCTACGAGCAGTACTTC. The complete variable domain, with remaining parts taken from reference TRBV7-6 and TRBJ2-7, reads GAGVSQSPRYKVTKRGQDVALRCDPISGHVSLYWYRQALGQGPEFLTYFNYEAQQDKSGLPNDRFSAERPEGSISTLTIQRTEQRDSAMYRCASSPPLDTYEQYFGPGTRLTVT.

The sample holds many counts of this clonotype. The rearrangement joins TRBV11-3 to TRBJ2-3; D possibly corresponds to TRBD2 (5 bases). V lost 3 bases and J lost 3, with 10 bases in between. Germline CDR1 is SGHNT and CDR2 is YENEEA. This CDR3 is 14 amino acids long. CDR3 nucleotide sequence: TGTGCCAGCAGCTTTAGAGGGCTAACAGATACGCAGTATTTT. It yields the protein CASSFRGLTDTQYF.

This clonotype showed up many times. The V and J genes are TRBV7-3 and TRBJ2-3, with 16 bases that match TRBD2. CDR3 length: 18 amino acids. V lost 4 bases, J lost 1 base, and 5 bases stayed unmatched. In germline, CDR1 is SGHTA, CDR2 FQGTGA. As DNA, the CDR3 is TGTGCCAGCAGCTCGGGACTAGCGGGAGGGCCTGGCACAGATACGCAGTATTTT. It codes for CASSSGLAGGPGTDTQYF.

The gene calls are TRBV27 and TRBJ1-6; TRBD1 is a possible D gene (6 bases). Germline CDR1 is MNHEY and CDR2 is SMNVEV (reference sequence). V shed 8 bases and J shed 19 bases, with 27 bases lying between them. This CDR3 is built from 14 residues. Written as DNA, the CDR3 is TGTGCCAGCCTTGAAAAGGCGGGGGCCTACGAGCAGCACTTT. Translation: CASLEKAGAYEQHF.

This clonotype was counted between two and nine times. This chain connects TRBV7-9 to TRBJ2-1; 7 bases are a match to TRBD2. The germline V gene has CDR1 SEHNR and CDR2 FQNEAQ (reference sequence). Trimming cost V 1 base and J 10 bases; bases outside gene matches: 13. CDR3 length equals 16 residues. The CDR3 reads CASSLGFGREIYEQFF. CDR3 sequence (DNA): TGTGCCAGCAGCTTAGGATTTGGGCGGGAGATCTACGAGCAGTTCTTC.

As to this clonotype: It may be a read error: a sequence one base away is much more abundant. V gene TRBV6-1 combines with J gene TRBJ1-3; D gene ambiguous. The CDR3 length is 14 residues. The germline gives CDR1 MNHNS, CDR2 SASEGT. DNA for the CDR3: TGTGCCAGCAGTGAAAAGTGGTCTGGAAGCACCATATATTTT. Its translation is CASSEKWSGSTIYF.

As regards this clonotype: A much larger clone sits a single nucleotide away, making a read error possible. The conserved phenylalanine or tryptophan is not found at the CDR3 terminus, so this likely reflects a read error. This chain joins TRBV11-3 and TRBJ2-1, with 11 bases identical to TRBD1. The J call is in doubt because the DNA end fits TRBJ2-7 better. This CDR3 has 16 amino acids. Germline CDR1 reads SGHNT; CDR2 reads YENEEA. CDR3 DNA: TGTGCCAGCAGCTCATCTGGACAGGGGGCGAGGAATGAGCAGTACTGC. Translating gives CASSSSGQGARNEQYC.

This clonotype was counted at least ten times. The chain joins TRBV6-1 to TRBJ2-3; the match to TRBD1 covers 7 bases. Germline CDR1 is MNHNS and CDR2 is SASEGT. Trimming cost V 6 bases and J 6 bases; bases outside gene matches: 6. The CDR3 has 13 amino acids. The DNA of the CDR3 is TGTGCCAGCAGGAGACAGGGCTGGGATACGCAGTATTTT. Protein product: CASRRQGWDTQYF.

By proportion, this clonotype is medium-sized. V and J are TRBV7-2 and TRBJ2-1; the D is unclear. V lost 3 bases and J 10 bases, leaving 10 bases between the germline ends. From germline, CDR1 is SGHTA and CDR2 FQGNSA. The CDR3 is 12 residues long. The CDR3 nucleotides are TGTGCCAGCAGCTTGGGGATCTACGAGCAGTTCTTC. It codes for CASSLGIYEQFF.

In its sample, this clonotype is medium-sized. The rearrangement joins TRBV6-1 to TRBJ2-5; D might be TRBD2 (6 bases). V lost 4 bases to trimming and J lost 7 bases, with 13 bases between them. CDR1 is MNHNS, CDR2 SASEGT, per germline. The CDR3 covers 13 residues. CDR3 amino acids: CASSALGGVTQYF. The DNA of the CDR3 is TGTGCCAGCAGTGCTCTGGGCGGGGTGACCCAGTACTTC.

This clonotype was seen at least ten times. The chain couples TRBV6-5 to TRBJ1-4, with 9 bases matching TRBD1. There are 16 residues in the CDR3. Germline trimming cut 0 bases from V and 8 bases from J; bases unmatched to any gene: 7. The germline gives CDR1 MNHEY, CDR2 SVGAGI. CDR3 region: CASSYSPQGAWEKLFF. The CDR3 DNA is TGTGCCAGCAGTTACTCCCCACAGGGGGCGTGGGAAAAACTGTTTTTT.

By sample fraction, this clonotype is medium-sized. This chain connects TRBV9 to TRBJ2-1; the D is unclear. The germline CDR1 and CDR2 sequences are SGDLS and YYNGEE. V was pared by 3 bases and J by 0 bases, with 7 bases between. This CDR3 is built from 14 residues. CDR3 residues: CASSEESSYNEQFF. In nucleotides, the CDR3 is TGTGCCAGCAGCGAGGAGAGCTCCTACAATGAGCAGTTCTTC.

This clonotype showed up just a few times. The chain carries TRBV7-6 and TRBJ1-5, with 9 bases that match TRBD1. The CDR3 extends over 19 amino acids. Germline trimming cut 5 bases from V and 1 base from J; bases unmatched to any gene: 15. Germline V gives CDR1 SGHVS, CDR2 FNYEAQ. CDR3 nucleotide sequence: TGTGCCAGCAGCAATCACAGGGGGCGCGGTGACTACAGCAATCAGCCCCAGCATTTT. This codes for CASSNHRGRGDYSNQPQHF.

This clonotype is categorized as medium-sized (0.01 to 0.1%). The rearrangement uses TRBV7-2 and TRBJ2-3; D is unclear. The assigned J gene may be wrong: the sequence end matches TRBJ2-7 better. The germline V gene encodes CDR1 SGHTA and CDR2 FQGNSA. The CDR3 sequence is 12 residues long. The CDR3 region is CASSLEGSEQYF. The CDR3 nucleotides are TGTGCCAGCAGCTTAGAAGGAAGCGAGCAGTACTTC.

This clonotype was picked up many times. The CDR3 is CASSGSGGAATDTQYF. The CDR3 nucleotides read TGTGCCAGCAGCGGGAGCGGGGGGGCCGCCACAGATACGCAGTATTTT. The chain is built from TRBV7-3 and TRBJ2-3; 10 bases match TRBD2. CDR1 is SGHTA, CDR2 FQGTGA, per germline. The CDR3 is 16 amino acids. V lost 5 bases to trimming and J lost 2 bases; unmatched junction nucleotides: 7.

The chain carries TRBV24-1 and TRBJ2-3, with 12 positions matching TRBD2. From germline, CDR1 is KGHDR and CDR2 SFDVKD. V lost 2 bases and J lost 1; bases outside the gene matches: 3. The CDR3 runs to 17 residues. The CDR3 is CATSDSSGGAGTDTQYF. The CDR3 region has the DNA TGTGCCACCAGTGATTCTAGCGGGGGGGCGGGCACAGATACGCAGTATTTT.

This clonotype came up many times. The chain has TRBV6-6 and TRBJ2-5; TRBD2 agrees at 13 bases. Losses at the gene ends were 2 bases for V and 2 bases for J; bases not matched to a gene: 2. The CDR3 spans 16 residues. Germline CDR1 is MNHNY and CDR2 is SVGAGI (reference sequence). The chain's CDR3 is CASSYRTSGRQETQYF. In DNA form, the CDR3 reads TGTGCCAGCAGTTACCGGACTAGCGGGAGACAAGAGACCCAGTACTTC.